The entry below gives a single TCR beta chain sequence along with its context. The junction departs from the called germline gene at one end, perhaps through a read error. RNA was extracted from whole blood without cell sorting, alongside germline DNA. TCR beta cDNA was prepared out of about 530 ng total RNA by means of a constant-region primer. Nested multiplex PCR, run for three rounds with slightly modified ARM-PCR, yielded TCR beta libraries. A single record per CDR3 protein comes from TCRdb applying MiXCR to the multiplex PCR reads. The sample includes 300,000 to 350,000 distinct CDR3 sequences, roughly three fifths of them seen just once. The sample originates from a study of tumor-infiltrating lymphocytes in primary liver carcinoma. As for the study in general: Ranging in age from 30 to 69 years, the patients were men and women. The study reported T1-T3 N0M0 tumors spanning 4.2 to 10 cm.

The sample comprised peripheral blood. The sequence came from a woman in her twenties or thirties with primary liver carcinoma and hepatitis B virus infection.

DNA of the CDR3: TGTGCCAGCATTTACTGGAGGGGCACTGAAGCTTTCTTT. The encoded protein is CASIYWRGTEAFF. The V call is TRBV6-2 or TRBV6-3, the J call TRBJ1-1, with a weak D call TRBD1 (5 bases). Germline V gene lookup returns CDR1 MNHEY and CDR2 SVGEGT. The CDR3 length is 13 residues.